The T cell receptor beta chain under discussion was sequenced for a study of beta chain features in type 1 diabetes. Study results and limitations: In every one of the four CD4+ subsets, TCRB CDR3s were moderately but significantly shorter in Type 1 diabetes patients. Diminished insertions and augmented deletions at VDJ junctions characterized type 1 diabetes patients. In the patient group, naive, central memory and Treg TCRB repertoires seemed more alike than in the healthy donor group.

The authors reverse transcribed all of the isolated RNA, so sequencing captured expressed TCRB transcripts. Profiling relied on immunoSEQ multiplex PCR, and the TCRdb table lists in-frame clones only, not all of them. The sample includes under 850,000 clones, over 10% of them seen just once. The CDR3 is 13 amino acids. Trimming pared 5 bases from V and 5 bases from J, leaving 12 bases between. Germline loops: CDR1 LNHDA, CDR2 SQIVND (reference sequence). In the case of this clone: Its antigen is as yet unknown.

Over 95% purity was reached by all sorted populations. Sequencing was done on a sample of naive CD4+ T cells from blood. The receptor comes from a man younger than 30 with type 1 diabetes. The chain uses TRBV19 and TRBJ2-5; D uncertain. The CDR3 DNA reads TGTGCCAGTAGTCCCGGATGGACGGAGACCCAGTACTTC. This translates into CASSPGWTETQYF.